Sequencing of this T cell receptor (beta chain) was carried out in a study of blood T cells in healthy people across ages. Isolation per sample recovered at least 6 million PBMCs. The CDR3 spans 15 residues. Trimming removed 3 bases at V and 3 bases at J, with 14 bases between. Looked up from germline, CDR1 is LGHNA and CDR2 is YSLEER. Through a sample-barcoded 5' primer and a J-beta primer mix, a second PCR was run for roughly 6 to 11 cycles. Each CDR3 protein is one row after TCRdb ran MiXCR on the 5' RACE reads. The table records over 750,000 distinct CDR3 sequences, approximately 25% of them present only once. These data are also associated with another study on T cells of mothers and their children. According to that study: Whatever RNA was extracted went entirely into cDNA synthesis, at roughly 1.5 ug per 15 ul. Biologically related mothers and children overlapped slightly more than unrelated pairs, a non-significant difference.

This TCR came from a boy between 10 and 17 years old in good health. Source material: blood. The chain couples TRBV4-3 to TRBJ1-2; TRBD1 might be the D (6 bases). CDR3 loop: CASSQGWQGHYGYTF. For the CDR3, the DNA is TGCGCCAGCAGCCAGGGGTGGCAGGGGCACTATGGCTACACCTTC.